A single sample is the source of the 9 T cell receptor beta chains below, sequenced in a study of blood T cell repertoires in COVID-19. Some clones are missing from TCRdb's copy, which holds only in-frame ones; the method was immunoSEQ multiplex PCR. The table includes some 140,000 clones, 65% to 90% detected once. The sequenced sample was peripheral blood. The origin of the receptors is a woman aged 55-69 years with COVID-19, enrolled during active disease.

V is TRBV6-5 and J is TRBJ2-5; the D gene is possibly TRBD1 (6 bases). CDR3 size: 14 residues. Germline CDR1 reads MNHEY; CDR2 reads SVGAGI. Trimming stripped 5 bases from V and 5 bases from J, with 15 bases between. The CDR3 nucleotides are TGTGCCAGCAGTCGGACAGATATCATGGAGACCCAGTACTTC. This translates into CASSRTDIMETQYF.

The genes are TRBV6-2 or TRBV6-3 and TRBJ2-7, with D perhaps matching TRBD2 (5 bases). CDR3 length: 14 residues. Between the trimmed V and J ends, which lost 6 bases and 3 bases, there was a span of 15 bases. CDR1 is MNHEY, CDR2 SVGEGT, per germline. The CDR3 DNA sequence: TGTGCCAGCAGCATGCGGACTGAATTCTACGAGCAGTACGTC. Amino acid sequence: CASSMRTEFYEQYV.

The chain's CDR3 is CASSPEVGALYF. In DNA form, the CDR3 reads TGTGCCAGCAGCCCAGAAGTGGGGGCTCTGTACTTC. This chain joins TRBV3-1 (or the pseudogene TRBV3-2) and TRBJ2-7; TRBD1 might be the D (6 bases). The CDR3 consists of 12 residues. Between the trimmed V and J ends, which lost 4 bases and 12 bases, there was a span of 16 bases. The germline CDR1 and CDR2 sequences are LGHDT and YNNKEL (reference sequence).

The genes are TRBV10-3 and TRBJ2-2; no definite D call. The CDR3 is 13 residues long. CDR1 ENHRY and CDR2 SYGVKD come from the germline V gene. V was cut by 7 bases and J by 2 bases, with 8 bases left in between. CDR3 loop: CAIKDTNTGELFF. The CDR3 region has the DNA TGTGCCATCAAAGACACAAACACCGGGGAGCTGTTTTTT.

The V and J genes are TRBV2 and TRBJ1-2; 7 positions agree with TRBD1. This CDR3 has 14 residues. CDR1 is SNHLY, CDR2 FYNNEI, per germline. V lost 5 bases to trimming and J lost 4 bases; unmatched junction nucleotides: 7. Written as DNA, the CDR3 is TGTGCCAGCAGTTTGGGACAGACAGCCTATGGCTACACCTTC. Translated, it gives CASSLGQTAYGYTF.

The chain couples TRBV18 to TRBJ1-6, with a tentative D call TRBD1 (6 bases). Trimming left V 3 bases short and J 10 bases short, with 19 bases between. Looked up from germline, CDR1 is KGHSH and CDR2 is LQKENI. CDR3 length: 16 residues. The CDR3 loop is CASSPGQTNKGSPLHF. The CDR3 DNA is TGTGCCAGCTCACCCGGACAGACAAATAAGGGATCACCCCTCCACTTT.

The chain combines TRBV11-2 with TRBJ1-2; 9 nucleotides align to TRBD1. CDR1 SGHAT and CDR2 FQNNGV come from the germline V gene. The CDR3 contains 16 residues. V was clipped by 4 bases and J by 6 bases; unmatched bases: 12. CDR3 residues: CASSSPRTGVTNGYTF. Written as DNA, the CDR3 is TGTGCCAGCAGCTCCCCCCGGACAGGGGTGACGAATGGCTACACCTTC.

This chain uses TRBV30 with TRBJ2-5; D perhaps matches TRBD1 (6 bases). The CDR3 consists of 15 residues. Trimming left V 2 bases short and J 4 bases short, with 17 bases between. Germline-derived CDR1 and CDR2 are GTSNPN and SVGIG (reference sequence). CDR3: CAWSLATGQRETQYF. In nucleotides, the CDR3 is TGTGCCTGGAGTCTCGCGACAGGCCAGCGAGAGACCCAGTACTTC.

The chain joins TRBV19 to TRBJ1-5; the D is unclear. V lost 3 bases, J lost 2 bases, and 11 bases lay in between. From germline, CDR1 is LNHDA and CDR2 SQIVND (reference sequence). This CDR3 has 15 residues. The CDR3 loop reads CASSIVWSGNQPQHF. The DNA of the CDR3 is TGTGCCAGTAGTATTGTGTGGTCGGGCAATCAGCCCCAGCATTTT.